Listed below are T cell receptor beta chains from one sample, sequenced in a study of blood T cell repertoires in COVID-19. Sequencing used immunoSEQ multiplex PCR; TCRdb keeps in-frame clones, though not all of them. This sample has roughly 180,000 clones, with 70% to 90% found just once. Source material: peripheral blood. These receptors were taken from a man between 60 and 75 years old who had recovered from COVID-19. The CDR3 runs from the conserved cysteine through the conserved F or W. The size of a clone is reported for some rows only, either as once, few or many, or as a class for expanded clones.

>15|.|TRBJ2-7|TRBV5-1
CASSLILAGGNEQYF
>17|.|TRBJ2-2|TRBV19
CASRKIYEFRDTGELFF
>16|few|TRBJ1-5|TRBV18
CASSPAGGANNQPQHF
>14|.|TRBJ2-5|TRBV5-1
CASSLGGTEETQYF
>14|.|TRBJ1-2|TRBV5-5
CASSLGTGGGGYTF
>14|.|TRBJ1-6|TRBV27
CASRGTGVNSPLHF
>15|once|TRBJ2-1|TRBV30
CTWSVQGVPHNEQFF
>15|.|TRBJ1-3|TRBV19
CASSTSGLEIGTIYF
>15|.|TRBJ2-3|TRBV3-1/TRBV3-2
CATAYSGTGTDTQYF
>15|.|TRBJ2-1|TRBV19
CASSIPDRGINEQFF
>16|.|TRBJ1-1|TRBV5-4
CASSRGGGRMNTEAFF
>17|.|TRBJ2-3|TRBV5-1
CASSLSSTAGGTDTQYF
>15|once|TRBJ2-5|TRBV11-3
CASSLDGGSKETQYF
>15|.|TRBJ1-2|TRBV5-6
CASSKQGVSFNGYTF
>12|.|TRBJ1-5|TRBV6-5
CASRQGRQPQHF
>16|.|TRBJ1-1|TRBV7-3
CASSPRPGLQNTEAFF
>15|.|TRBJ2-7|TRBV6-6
CASRSTGNSWNEQYF
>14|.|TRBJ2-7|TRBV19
CASSIEGGVYEQYF
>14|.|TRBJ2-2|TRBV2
CASHRTVNTGELFF
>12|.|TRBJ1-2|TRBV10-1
CASQNRLYGYTF
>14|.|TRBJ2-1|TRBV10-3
CAISEGQGVNEQFF
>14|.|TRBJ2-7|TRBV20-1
CSASGARGGYEQYF
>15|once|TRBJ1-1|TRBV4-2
CASSHRTGRNTEAFF
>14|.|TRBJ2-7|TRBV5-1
CASSPTSRDREQYF
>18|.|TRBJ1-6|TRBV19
CASSLHGQGSSYNSPLHF
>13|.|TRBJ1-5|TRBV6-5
CASSTTEDQPQHF
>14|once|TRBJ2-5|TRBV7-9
CASSFRDSQETQYF